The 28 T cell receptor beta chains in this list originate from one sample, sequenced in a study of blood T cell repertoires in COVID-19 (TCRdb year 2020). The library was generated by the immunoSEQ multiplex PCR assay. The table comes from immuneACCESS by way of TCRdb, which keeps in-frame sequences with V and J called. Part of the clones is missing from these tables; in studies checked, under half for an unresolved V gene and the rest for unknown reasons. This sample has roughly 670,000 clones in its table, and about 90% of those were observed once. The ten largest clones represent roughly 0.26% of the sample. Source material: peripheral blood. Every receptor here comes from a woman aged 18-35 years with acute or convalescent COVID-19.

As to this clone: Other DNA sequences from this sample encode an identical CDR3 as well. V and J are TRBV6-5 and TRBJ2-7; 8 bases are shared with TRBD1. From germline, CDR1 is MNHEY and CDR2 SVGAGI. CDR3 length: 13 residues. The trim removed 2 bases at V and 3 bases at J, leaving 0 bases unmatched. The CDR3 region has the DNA TGTGCCAGCAGTTACGACAGGGGCTACGAGCAGTACTTC. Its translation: CASSYDRGYEQYF.

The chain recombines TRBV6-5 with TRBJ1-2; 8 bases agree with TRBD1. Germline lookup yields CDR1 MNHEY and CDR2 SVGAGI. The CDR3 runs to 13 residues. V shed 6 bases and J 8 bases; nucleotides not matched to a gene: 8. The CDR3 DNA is TGTGCCAGCAGCCAGCGACAGGGGACAGGCTACACCTTC. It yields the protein CASSQRQGTGYTF.

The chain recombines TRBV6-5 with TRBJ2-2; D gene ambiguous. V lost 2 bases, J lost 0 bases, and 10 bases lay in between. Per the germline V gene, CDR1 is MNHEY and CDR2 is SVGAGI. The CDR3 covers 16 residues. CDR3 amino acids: CASSYVPPANTGELFF. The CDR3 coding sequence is TGTGCCAGCAGTTACGTTCCCCCCGCGAACACCGGGGAGCTGTTTTTT.

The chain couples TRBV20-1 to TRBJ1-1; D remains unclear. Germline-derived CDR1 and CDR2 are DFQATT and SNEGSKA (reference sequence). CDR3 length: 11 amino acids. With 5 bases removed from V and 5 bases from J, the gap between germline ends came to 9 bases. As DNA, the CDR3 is TGCAGTGCTCGAGTACTGACTGAAGCTTTCTTT. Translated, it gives CSARVLTEAFF.

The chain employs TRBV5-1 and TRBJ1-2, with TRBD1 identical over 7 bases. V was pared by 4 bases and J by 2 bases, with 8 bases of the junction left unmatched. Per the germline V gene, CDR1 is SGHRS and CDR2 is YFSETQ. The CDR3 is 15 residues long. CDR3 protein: CASSPPGQKNYGYTF. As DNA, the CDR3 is TGCGCCAGCAGCCCCCCGGGACAGAAGAACTATGGCTACACCTTC.

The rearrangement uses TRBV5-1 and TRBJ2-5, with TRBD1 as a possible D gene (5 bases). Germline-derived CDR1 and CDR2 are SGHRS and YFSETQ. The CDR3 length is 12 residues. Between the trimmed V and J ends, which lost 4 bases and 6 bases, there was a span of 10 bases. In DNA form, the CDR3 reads TGCGCCAGCAGCATCCAGGGCCAGACCCAGTACTTC. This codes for CASSIQGQTQYF.

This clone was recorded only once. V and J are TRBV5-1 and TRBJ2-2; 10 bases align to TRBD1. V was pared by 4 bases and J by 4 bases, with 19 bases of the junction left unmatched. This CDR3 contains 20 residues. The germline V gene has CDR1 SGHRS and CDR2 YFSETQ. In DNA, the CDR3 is TGCGCCAGCAGCCAGCAACCGTTAGGTCCGGGACAGGGGTCCACCGGGGAGCTGTTTTTT. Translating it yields CASSQQPLGPGQGSTGELFF. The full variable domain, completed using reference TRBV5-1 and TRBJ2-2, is KAGVTQTPRYLIKTRGQQVTLSCSPISGHRSVSWYQQTPGQGLQFLFEYFSETQRNKGNFPGRFSGRQFSNSRSEMNVSTLELGDSALYLCASSQQPLGPGQGSTGELFFGEGSRLTVL.

CDR3 amino acids: CASSPRVQPQHF. The CDR3 DNA follows: TGTGCCAGTAGTCCGCGGGTACAGCCCCAGCATTTT. The rearrangement links TRBV19 to TRBJ1-5; D is unresolved. This CDR3 region has 12 residues. Trimming took off 5 bases at V and 7 bases at J, with 9 bases between the two ends. Germline V gene sequence: CDR1 LNHDA, CDR2 SQIVND (reference sequence).

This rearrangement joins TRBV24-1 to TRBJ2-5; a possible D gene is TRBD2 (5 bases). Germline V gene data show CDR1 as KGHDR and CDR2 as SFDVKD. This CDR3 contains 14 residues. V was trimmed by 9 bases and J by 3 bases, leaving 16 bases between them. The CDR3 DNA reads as TGTGCCACCGGAGACACGAGGGCTAAAGAGACCCAGTACTTC. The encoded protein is CATGDTRAKETQYF.

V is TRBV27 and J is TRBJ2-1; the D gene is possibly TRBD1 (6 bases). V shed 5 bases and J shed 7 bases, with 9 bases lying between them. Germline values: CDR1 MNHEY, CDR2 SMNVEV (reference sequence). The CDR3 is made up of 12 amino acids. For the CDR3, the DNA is TGTGCCAGCAGTCCAGGACAGAATGAGCAGTTCTTC. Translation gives CASSPGQNEQFF.

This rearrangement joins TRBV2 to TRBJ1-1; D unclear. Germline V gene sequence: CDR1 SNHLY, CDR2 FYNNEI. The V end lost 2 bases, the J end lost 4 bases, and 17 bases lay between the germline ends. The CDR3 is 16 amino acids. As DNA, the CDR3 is TGTGCCAGCAGTGAATTGGGAACGGAGGTCGGCACTGAAGCTTTCTTT. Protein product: CASSELGTEVGTEAFF.

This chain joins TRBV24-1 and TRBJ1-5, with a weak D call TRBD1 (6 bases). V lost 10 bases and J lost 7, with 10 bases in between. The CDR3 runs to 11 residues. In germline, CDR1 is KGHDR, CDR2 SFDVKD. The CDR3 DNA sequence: TGTGCCACGGGGACACTCCAGCCCCAGCATTTT. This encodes CATGTLQPQHF.

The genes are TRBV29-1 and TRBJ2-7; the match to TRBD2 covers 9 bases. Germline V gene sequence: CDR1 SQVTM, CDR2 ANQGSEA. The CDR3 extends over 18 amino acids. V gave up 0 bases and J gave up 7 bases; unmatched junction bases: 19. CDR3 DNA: TGCAGCGTTGAAGAAGCGAGTCATGCTAGCGGGGTTCGTGGAGAGCAGTACTTC. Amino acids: CSVEEASHASGVRGEQYF.

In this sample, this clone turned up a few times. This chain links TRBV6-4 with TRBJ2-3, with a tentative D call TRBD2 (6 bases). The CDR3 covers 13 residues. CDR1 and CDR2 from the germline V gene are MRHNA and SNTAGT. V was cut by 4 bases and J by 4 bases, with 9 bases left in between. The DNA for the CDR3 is TGTGCCAGCAGTGCAAGGGAGGCAGATACGCAGTATTTT. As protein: CASSAREADTQYF.

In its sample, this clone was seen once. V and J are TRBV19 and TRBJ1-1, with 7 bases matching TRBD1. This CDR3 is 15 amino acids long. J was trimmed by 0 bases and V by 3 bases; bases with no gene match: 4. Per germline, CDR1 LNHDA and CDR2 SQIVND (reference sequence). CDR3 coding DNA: TGTGCCAGTAGTATGGTGACAGGGATGAACACTGAAGCTTTCTTT. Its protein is CASSMVTGMNTEAFF.

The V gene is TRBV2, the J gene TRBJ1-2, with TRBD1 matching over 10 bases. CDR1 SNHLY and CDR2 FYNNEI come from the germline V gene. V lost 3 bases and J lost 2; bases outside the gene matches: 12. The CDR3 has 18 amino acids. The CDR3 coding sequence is TGTGCCAGCAGTGAGAGGGCCGATCCGGGACAGGGGAACTATGGCTACACCTTC. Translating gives CASSERADPGQGNYGYTF.

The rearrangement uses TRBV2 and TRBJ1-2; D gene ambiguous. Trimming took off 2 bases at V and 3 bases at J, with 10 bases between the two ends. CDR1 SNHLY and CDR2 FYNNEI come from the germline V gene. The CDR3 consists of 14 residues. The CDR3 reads CASSENPGYYGYTF. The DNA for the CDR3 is TGTGCCAGCAGTGAAAATCCGGGGTACTATGGCTACACCTTC. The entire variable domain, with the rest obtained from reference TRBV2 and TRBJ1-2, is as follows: EPEVTQTPSHQVTQMGQEVILRCVPISNHLYFYWYRQILGQKVEFLVSFYNNEISEKSEIFDDQFSVERPDGSNFTLKIRSTKLEDSAMYFCASSENPGYYGYTFGSGTRLTVV.

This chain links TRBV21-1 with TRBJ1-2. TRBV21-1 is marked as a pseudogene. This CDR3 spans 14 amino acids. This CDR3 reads CASTGVGTGGGYTF. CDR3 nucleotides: TGTGCCAGCACTGGGGTGGGAACGGGAGGTGGCTACACCTTC.

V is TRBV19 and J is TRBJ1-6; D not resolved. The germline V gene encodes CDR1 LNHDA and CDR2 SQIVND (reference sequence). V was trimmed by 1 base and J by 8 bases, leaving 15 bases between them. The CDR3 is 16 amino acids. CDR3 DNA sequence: TGTGCCAGTAGTATAGGGCTGGGAGCTCATCATTCACCCCTCCACTTT. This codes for CASSIGLGAHHSPLHF. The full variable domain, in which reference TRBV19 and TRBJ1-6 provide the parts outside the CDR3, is DGGITQSPKYLFRKEGQNVTLSCEQNLNHDAMYWYRQDPGQGLRLIYYSQIVNDFQKGDIAEGYSVSREKKESFPLTVTSAQKNPTAFYLCASSIGLGAHHSPLHFGNGTRLTVT.

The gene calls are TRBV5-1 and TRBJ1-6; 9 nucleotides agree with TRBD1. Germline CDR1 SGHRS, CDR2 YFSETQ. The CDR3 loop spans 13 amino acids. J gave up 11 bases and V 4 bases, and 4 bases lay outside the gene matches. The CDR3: CASSPRDRAPLHF. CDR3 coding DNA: TGCGCCAGCAGCCCCCGGGACAGGGCACCCCTCCACTTT.

CDR3 amino acids: CASSLFERGLPMVAKNIQYF. DNA for the CDR3: TGTGCCAGCAGCTTATTCGAGCGGGGCCTGCCTATGGTAGCCAAAAACATTCAGTACTTC. The rearrangement joins TRBV7-8 to TRBJ2-4, with 7 bases aligning to TRBD2. The CDR3 spans 20 residues. The V gene's germline CDR1 is SGHVS and CDR2 FQNEAQ. V lost 2 bases, J lost 0 bases, and 16 bases stayed unmatched.

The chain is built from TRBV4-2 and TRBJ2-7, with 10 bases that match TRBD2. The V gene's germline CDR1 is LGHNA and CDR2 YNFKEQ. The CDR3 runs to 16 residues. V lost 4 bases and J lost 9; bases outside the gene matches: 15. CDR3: CASSPRGTSALGGQYF. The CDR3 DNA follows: TGTGCCAGCAGCCCAAGGGGGACTAGCGCCCTGGGAGGGCAGTACTTC.

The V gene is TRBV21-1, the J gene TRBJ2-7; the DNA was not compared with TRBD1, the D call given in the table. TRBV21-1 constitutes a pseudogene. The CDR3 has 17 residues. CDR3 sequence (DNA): TGTGCCAGCAGCAAGCGGACAGGGGACTTCGGTAAGTACGAGCAGTACTTC. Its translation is CASSKRTGDFGKYEQYF.

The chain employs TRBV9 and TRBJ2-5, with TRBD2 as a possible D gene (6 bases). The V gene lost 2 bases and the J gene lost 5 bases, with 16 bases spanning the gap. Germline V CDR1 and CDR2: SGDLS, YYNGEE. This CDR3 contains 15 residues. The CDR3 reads CASSVDGTLVETQYF. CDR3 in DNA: TGTGCCAGCAGCGTCGATGGGACTTTGGTGGAGACCCAGTACTTC.

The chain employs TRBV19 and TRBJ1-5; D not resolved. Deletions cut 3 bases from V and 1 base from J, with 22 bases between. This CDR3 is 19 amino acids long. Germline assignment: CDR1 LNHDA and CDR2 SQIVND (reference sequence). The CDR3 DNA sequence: TGTGCCAGTAGTATCCCTCGACGGGATCTCTTTGGGAGCAATCAGCCCCAGCATTTT. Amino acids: CASSIPRRDLFGSNQPQHF.

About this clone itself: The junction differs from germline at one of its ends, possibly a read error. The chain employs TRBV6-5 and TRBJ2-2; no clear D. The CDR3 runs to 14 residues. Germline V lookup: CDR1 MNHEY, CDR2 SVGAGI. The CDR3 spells CASSDSVNTGELFF. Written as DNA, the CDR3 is TGTGCCAGCAGTGACTCCGTTAACACCGGGGAGCTGTTTTTT.

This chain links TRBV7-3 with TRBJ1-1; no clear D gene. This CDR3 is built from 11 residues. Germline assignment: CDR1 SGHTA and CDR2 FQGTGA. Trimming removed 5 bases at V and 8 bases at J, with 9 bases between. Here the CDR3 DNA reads TGTGCCAGCAGCGCGGGTGGGGAAGCTTTCTTT. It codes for CASSAGGEAFF.

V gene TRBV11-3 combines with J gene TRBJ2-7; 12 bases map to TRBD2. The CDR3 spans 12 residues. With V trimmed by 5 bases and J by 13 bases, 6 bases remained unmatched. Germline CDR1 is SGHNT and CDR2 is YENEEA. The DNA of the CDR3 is TGTGCCAGCAGCCCTGGACTAGCGGGGATTTACTTC. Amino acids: CASSPGLAGIYF.